Sequencing of this T cell receptor beta chain was carried out in a study of identical twins. This CDR3 region has 15 residues. V gave up 0 bases and J gave up 3 bases, with 12 bases separating them. Germline CDR1 SGHRS, CDR2 YFSETQ. Every donor was a healthy Caucasian. TCRdb used MiXCR to reprocess the 5' RACE reads, holding one entry per CDR3 protein. The table has 500,000 to 550,000 distinct CDR3 sequences, 20% to 25% seen once. This sample also appeared in a second study, on yellow fever vaccine responses in identical twins.

V and J are TRBV5-1 and TRBJ1-1; D uncertain. Material for sequencing was CD4+ T cells sorted from blood. The TCR sequence derives from a young woman in good health. CDR3 coding DNA: TGCGCCAGCAGCTTGGTGGGGTTGGTGGACACTGAAGCTTTCTTT. Translation: CASSLVGLVDTEAFF.